A single sample is the source of the 2 T cell receptor beta chains below, sequenced in a study of shared clonotypes between healthy human individuals. The table came from immunoSEQ multiplex PCR; TCRdb's copy has only in-frame clones and leaves some out. The sample consists of around 100,000 clones, about 67% of them appearing once. Sequenced input: memory CD8+ T cells sorted from blood. Indicated subset: CD45RO+ cells pooled with CCR7-negative TemRA cells. These TCRs come from a woman aged 25 to 45 in good health.

CDR3 sequence reads: CASSGDRRTGELFF. DNA of the CDR3: TGTGCCAGCAGCGGGGACCGGCGGACCGGGGAGCTGTTTTTT. The chain uses TRBV7-9 and TRBJ2-2; D tentatively fits TRBD1 or TRBD2 (5 bases each). Trimming took 5 bases from V and 5 from J, leaving 12 bases between them. The CDR3 extends over 14 amino acids. Germline V gene sequence: CDR1 SEHNR, CDR2 FQNEAQ (reference sequence).

The chain employs TRBV7-8 and TRBJ2-4; D gene unclear. Germline lookup yields CDR1 SGHVS and CDR2 FQNEAQ. CDR3 length equals 19 residues. Trimming removed 1 base from V and 1 base from J, with 20 bases in between. DNA of the CDR3: TGTGCCAGCAGCTTAGGAGCAATAAATCAGTGGCCGGCCAAAAACATTCAGTACTTC. It yields the protein CASSLGAINQWPAKNIQYF.